These 5 T cell receptor beta chains share one sample of origin, sequenced in a study of blood T cell repertoires in COVID-19. This table comes from immunoSEQ multiplex PCR, and its TCRdb copy is limited to in-frame clones, with some not included. The table records 260,000 or so clones, 85% of them present only once. What was sequenced was PBMCs or T cells enriched from blood (not recorded which). The receptors derive from a woman aged 45-65 years who had recovered from COVID-19.

This clone was counted between two and nine times. This chain links TRBV30 with TRBJ1-1, with D unclear. The CDR3 spans 12 residues. From germline, CDR1 is GTSNPN and CDR2 SVGIG (reference sequence). Trimming shortened V by 4 bases and J by 0 bases, and 6 bases separated the two germline ends. CDR3 DNA sequence: TGTGCCTGGACTAGAATGAACACTGAAGCTTTCTTT. It encodes CAWTRMNTEAFF.

This clone appeared a single time. The CDR3 nucleotides read TGTGCCAGCCTGACTAGTGATACGCAGTATTTT. This sequence encodes CASLTSDTQYF. The chain couples TRBV2 to TRBJ2-3, with D possibly being TRBD2 (6 bases). V shed 8 bases and J shed 6 bases, with 9 bases lying between them. The CDR3 totals 11 residues. Looked up from germline, CDR1 is SNHLY and CDR2 is FYNNEI.

A single count supports this clone. This chain uses TRBV2 with TRBJ1-5; D may be TRBD1 (5 bases). The germline V gene has CDR1 SNHLY and CDR2 FYNNEI. V lost 8 bases and J 7 bases, leaving 15 bases between the germline ends. The CDR3 totals 13 residues. The CDR3 loop is CASSFGGTQPQHF. CDR3 DNA: TGTGCCAGCTCATTTGGAGGGACCCAGCCCCAGCATTTT.

The V and J genes are TRBV30 and TRBJ2-1, with no clear D. The germline V gene has CDR1 GTSNPN and CDR2 SVGIG (reference sequence). This CDR3 spans 12 amino acids. V lost 2 bases, J lost 8 bases, and 10 bases lay in between. The CDR3 reads CAWSYPADEQFF. The CDR3 DNA follows: TGTGCCTGGAGTTATCCCGCGGATGAGCAGTTCTTC.

CDR3 nucleotides: TGTGCCAGCAGCGCCGGGGGGGGGACGGCGCAGTATTTT. This sequence encodes CASSAGGGTAQYF. The gene calls are TRBV9 and TRBJ2-3; TRBD2 aligns across 8 bases. Germline CDR1 is SGDLS and CDR2 is YYNGEE. V dropped 3 bases and J dropped 10; count of bases not matched to a gene: 7. The CDR3 contains 13 residues.